The T cell receptor (beta chain) described here comes from a study of T cell responses to AZD1222 COVID-19 vaccine. Study observations and caveats: Reportedly, nearly half the spike-specific TCRs target unmutated variant regions. Vaccination with two AZD1222 doses was followed by a rise in Spike-specific TCR breadth and depth. Seropositive AZD1222 recipients at baseline numbered only five or six. Donors were chiefly white British, with a greater number of females, and clonal diversity was perhaps underestimated.

For this clone: Its antigen is unknown.

The CDR3 has 16 amino acids. Germline V lookup: CDR1 SEHNR, CDR2 FQNEAQ (reference sequence). V was clipped by 4 bases and J by 0 bases, with 13 bases between them. Generated by immunoSEQ multiplex PCR, the TCRdb table keeps only in-frame clones and is missing some. The data contain tens of thousands of clones, just over 90% of them singletons. The rearrangement uses TRBV7-9 and TRBJ1-3; tentative D call: TRBD1 (6 bases). Sequenced material: peripheral blood, taken on day 0 of MenACWY control vaccination. The origin of this receptor is an adult in good health. This CDR3 reads CASSSWDTHSGNTIYF. CDR3 nucleotide sequence: TGTGCCAGCAGCTCCTGGGACACCCACTCTGGAAACACCATATATTTT.